This T cell receptor beta chain was sequenced in a study of blood T cell repertoires in COVID-19. The repertoire was sequenced with immunoSEQ multiplex PCR; TCRdb's copy has only in-frame clones and lacks some. The sample holds 45,000 to 65,000 clones, roughly 90% seen once. The TCR originated in a human donor in a cohort sampled during active COVID-19. Sequenced material: peripheral blood.

In DNA form, the CDR3 reads TGTGCCAGCAGGCCACTGACAAGTAATTCACCCCTCCACTTT. It encodes CASRPLTSNSPLHF. V usage is TRBV2 and J usage is TRBJ1-6; D gene uncertain. The germline gives CDR1 SNHLY, CDR2 FYNNEI. Deletions cut 6 bases from V and 6 bases from J, with 12 bases between. The CDR3 has 14 amino acids.